These 23 T cell receptor beta chains originate from one sample sequenced in a study of shared clonotypes between healthy human individuals. CD45RO-negative, CCR7-selected cells formed the naive CD8 fraction, which excluded terminally differentiated effector memory CD45RA+ cells. TCRdb's copy holds only in-frame clones and misses some; the assay was immunoSEQ multiplex PCR. The repertoire holds around 2.1 million clones, with approximately 94% as singletons. Sequenced material: naive CD8+ T cells from PBMCs. The receptor source for this set is a man aged 18 to 30 in good health. Some clones in this sample may be carry-over from other donors' samples.

The chain has TRBV5-1 and TRBJ2-1; maybe TRBD1 (5 bases). V was clipped by 1 base and J by 7 bases, with 12 bases between them. Germline V lookup: CDR1 SGHRS, CDR2 YFSETQ. The CDR3 consists of 14 residues. The CDR3 loop reads CASSLWASGNEQFF. CDR3 in DNA: TGCGCCAGCAGCTTGTGGGCCTCAGGGAATGAGCAGTTCTTC.

On this clone: Because it lacks the conserved phenylalanine or tryptophan at the end, this CDR3 is likely a read error. The genes are TRBV6-5 and TRBJ1-1; D is possibly TRBD1 (6 bases). This CDR3 contains 13 residues. The germline CDR1 and CDR2 sequences are MNHEY and SVGAGI. The germline V and J ends were trimmed by 0 bases and 4 bases, with 6 bases remaining between them. CDR3 nucleotide sequence: TGTGCCAGCAGTTACTCGACAGGCACTGAAGCTTTCCTT. It is translated as CASSYSTGTEAFL.

The rearrangement uses TRBV4-1 and TRBJ2-7; 11 nucleotides align to TRBD2. V trimming: 4 bases; J trimming: 1 base; junction bases outside the gene matches: 6. Germline values: CDR1 MGHRA, CDR2 YSYEKL. The CDR3 spans 16 residues. The chain's CDR3 is CASSRSGLAASYEQYF. CDR3 sequence (DNA): TGCGCCAGCAGCCGATCGGGACTAGCGGCGTCCTACGAGCAGTACTTC.

The chain combines TRBV7-9 with TRBJ2-1, with 9 positions matching TRBD1. The CDR3 runs to 15 residues. The ends lost 3 bases at V and 7 bases at J; junction bases unmatched: 7. Germline V CDR1 and CDR2: SEHNR, FQNEAQ (reference sequence). CDR3 coding DNA: TGTGCCAGCAGCTTCAGGACAGGGGATAGGAATGAGCAGTTCTTC. Translated, it gives CASSFRTGDRNEQFF. The full variable domain, rest sourced from reference TRBV7-9 and TRBJ2-1, is DTGVSQNPRHKITKRGQNVTFRCDPISEHNRLYWYRQTLGQGPEFLTYFQNEAQLEKSRLLSDRFSAERPKGSFSTLEIQRTEQGDSAMYLCASSFRTGDRNEQFFGPGTRLTVL.

The gene calls are TRBV29-1 and TRBJ2-3; D ambiguous. CDR1 SQVTM and CDR2 ANQGSEA come from the germline V gene. The CDR3 extends over 10 amino acids. Trimming shortened V by 3 bases and J by 6 bases, and 4 bases separated the two germline ends. The CDR3 loop reads CSVEEDTQYF. CDR3 nucleotides: TGCAGCGTTGAGGAGGATACGCAGTATTTT.

This chain connects TRBV7-8 to TRBJ1-1; D is perhaps TRBD1 (5 bases). With 4 bases removed from V and 6 bases from J, the gap between germline ends came to 18 bases. This CDR3 has 15 residues. Germline V gene sequence: CDR1 SGHVS, CDR2 FQNEAQ. The CDR3 DNA follows: TGTGCCAGCAGCTCCCCCCTGGGGGGGAGGCCTGAAGCTTTCTTT. Translation gives CASSSPLGGRPEAFF.

The rearrangement uses TRBV6-5 and TRBJ2-1; 7 bases agree with TRBD1. Germline loops: CDR1 MNHEY, CDR2 SVGAGI. There are 16 residues in the CDR3. The V segment lost 0 bases and the J segment 8 bases; nucleotides outside the gene matches: 10. The CDR3 sequence is CASSYSGRGGFYEQFF. CDR3 DNA sequence: TGTGCCAGCAGTTACTCCGGCAGAGGGGGCTTCTATGAGCAGTTCTTC.

The rearrangement uses TRBV7-2 and TRBJ1-2; TRBD1 agrees at 7 bases. The V gene end was trimmed by 1 base and the J gene end by 5 bases; junction bases not matched to a gene: 4. Germline V gene lookup returns CDR1 SGHTA and CDR2 FQGNSA. The CDR3 runs to 14 residues. This CDR3 reads CASSLDRGTYGYTF. The CDR3 DNA follows: TGTGCCAGCAGCTTAGACAGGGGAACTTATGGCTACACCTTC.

As DNA, the CDR3 is TGTGCCAGCAGCTTATCGGGAGCGGGGGGAGATACGCAGTATTTT. Its protein product is CASSLSGAGGDTQYF. This chain joins TRBV7-2 and TRBJ2-3; TRBD2 matches at 9 bases. V lost 2 bases to trimming and J lost 5 bases; unmatched junction nucleotides: 5. Per germline, CDR1 SGHTA and CDR2 FQGNSA. This CDR3 spans 15 amino acids.

The chain carries TRBV7-2 and TRBJ2-7, with 8 bases identical to TRBD2. Unmatched junction bases numbered 9, after V lost 7 bases and J lost 1 base. Germline loops: CDR1 SGHTA, CDR2 FQGNSA. The CDR3 is 15 amino acids. CDR3 loop: CASKLRPSGSYEQYF. The DNA for the CDR3 is TGTGCCAGCAAGTTACGGCCTAGCGGGTCCTACGAGCAGTACTTC. Supplemented by reference TRBV7-2 and TRBJ2-7, the full variable domain reads GAGVSQSPSNKVTEKGKDVELRCDPISGHTALYWYRQSLGQGLEFLIYFQGNSAPDKSGLPSDRFSAERTGGSVSTLTIQRTQQEDSAVYLCASKLRPSGSYEQYFGPGTRLTVT.

The chain is built from TRBV27 and TRBJ1-1; D remains unclear. Trimming stripped 3 bases from V and 0 bases from J, with 17 bases between. The germline V gene has CDR1 MNHEY and CDR2 SMNVEV (reference sequence). The CDR3 is 17 amino acids. CDR3 DNA: TGTGCCAGCAGTTTCTTCACGTCCTCCTATATGAACACTGAAGCTTTCTTT. This sequence encodes CASSFFTSSYMNTEAFF.

J is TRBJ2-1 and V is TRBV9; a possible D gene is TRBD1 (6 bases). Trimming removed 0 bases from V and 8 bases from J, with 15 bases in between. The CDR3 sequence is 15 residues long. Looked up from germline, CDR1 is SGDLS and CDR2 is YYNGEE. The CDR3 nucleotides are TGTGCCAGCAGCGTAGTGGCAGGGGTTTTTGATGAGCAGTTCTTC. Translation gives CASSVVAGVFDEQFF.

CDR3 amino acids: CASSPTPTGELFF. The CDR3 DNA is TGCGCCAGCAGCCCGACTCCCACCGGGGAGCTGTTTTTT. The rearrangement uses TRBV5-1 and TRBJ2-2; D gene unclear. Trimming left V 4 bases short and J 4 bases short, with 8 bases between. Per the germline V gene, CDR1 is SGHRS and CDR2 is YFSETQ. This CDR3 is 13 amino acids long.

This chain uses TRBV9 with TRBJ2-1, with 10 bases aligning to TRBD1. The trim removed 3 bases at V and 4 bases at J, leaving 7 bases unmatched. CDR3 length: 16 amino acids. Germline loops: CDR1 SGDLS, CDR2 YYNGEE. CDR3: CASSERDRGSYNEQFF. As DNA, the CDR3 is TGTGCCAGCAGCGAGCGGGACAGGGGTTCATACAATGAGCAGTTCTTC. The variable domain in full, with the rest retrieved from reference TRBV9 and TRBJ2-1, is DSGVTQTPKHLITATGQRVTLRCSPRSGDLSVYWYQQSLDQGLQFLIQYYNGEERAKGNILERFSAQQFPDLHSELNLSSLELGDSALYFCASSERDRGSYNEQFFGPGTRLTVL.

In regard to this clone: This sample includes further DNA sequences coding for the same CDR3. V gene TRBV18 combines with J gene TRBJ2-1, with 12 bases lining up with TRBD2. Germline V gene sequence: CDR1 KGHSH, CDR2 LQKENI. The V gene end was trimmed by 2 bases and the J gene end by 7 bases; junction bases not matched to a gene: 3. CDR3 size: 15 residues. This chain's CDR3 is CASSPASGRGNEQFF. The CDR3 nucleotides are TGTGCCAGCTCACCAGCTAGCGGGAGGGGGAATGAGCAGTTCTTC. The variable domain in full, completed from reference TRBV18 and TRBJ2-1, reads NAGVMQNPRHLVRRRGQEARLRCSPMKGHSHVYWYRQLPEEGLKFMVYLQKENIIDESGMPKERFSAEFPKEGPSILRIQQVVRGDSAAYFCASSPASGRGNEQFFGPGTRLTVL.

J is TRBJ1-5 and V is TRBV27; 7 nucleotides agree with TRBD1. The CDR3 covers 12 residues. Per germline, CDR1 MNHEY and CDR2 SMNVEV (reference sequence). Unmatched junction bases numbered 1, after V lost 6 bases and J lost 5 bases. The CDR3 DNA follows: TGTGCCAGCAGCAGGGGGGATCAGCCCCAGCATTTT. It codes for CASSRGDQPQHF.

This clone has only one observation. The genes are TRBV4-3 and TRBJ2-3; 14 bases are a match to TRBD2. The germline V gene encodes CDR1 LGHNA and CDR2 YSLEER. The V segment lost 2 bases and the J segment 5 bases; nucleotides outside the gene matches: 9. The length of the CDR3 is 18 residues. The CDR3 sequence: CASSQPGLAGATGDTQYF. In DNA, the CDR3 is TGCGCCAGCAGCCAACCGGGACTAGCGGGAGCAACTGGAGATACGCAGTATTTT.

The chain recombines TRBV11-2 with TRBJ2-5; 7 bases are shared with TRBD2. V lost 2 bases, J lost 4 bases, and 13 bases stayed unmatched. The CDR3 spans 17 residues. The germline V gene encodes CDR1 SGHAT and CDR2 FQNNGV. In DNA form, the CDR3 reads TGTGCCAGCAGCTTATTTCCCTTAGGGAGGGAGGTAGAGACCCAGTACTTC. The encoded protein is CASSLFPLGREVETQYF.

CDR3 amino acids: CASSPGQEANIQYF. As DNA, the CDR3 is TGCGCCAGCAGCCCGGGACAGGAGGCAAACATTCAGTACTTC. This chain joins TRBV4-3 and TRBJ2-4; 8 bases agree with TRBD1. This CDR3 comprises 14 residues. V lost 4 bases, J lost 6 bases, and 5 bases stayed unmatched. CDR1 LGHNA and CDR2 YSLEER come from the germline V gene.

The chain employs TRBV4-1 and TRBJ2-1; 11 bases agree with TRBD2. The V segment lost 5 bases and the J segment 0 bases; nucleotides outside the gene matches: 6. The germline gives CDR1 MGHRA, CDR2 YSYEKL. The CDR3 is 17 amino acids. This chain's CDR3 is CASSLLAGDLSYNEQFF. In nucleotides, the CDR3 is TGCGCCAGCAGCTTACTAGCGGGAGACCTCTCCTACAATGAGCAGTTCTTC.

This rearrangement joins TRBV9 to TRBJ2-1; 8 bases match TRBD2. The germline V gene encodes CDR1 SGDLS and CDR2 YYNGEE. CDR3 length equals 15 residues. V shed 5 bases, J shed 6 bases, and the junction held 10 bases outside the gene matches. This chain's CDR3 is CASSAQRGTGNEQFF. CDR3 bases: TGTGCCAGCAGTGCCCAGCGGGGGACTGGCAATGAGCAGTTCTTC.

V gene TRBV6-1 combines with J gene TRBJ1-5; TRBD1 matches 7 bases. This CDR3 has 17 residues. The junction had 11 bases not matched to a gene; V was cut back by 1 base and J by 5 bases. Germline V gene sequence: CDR1 MNHNS, CDR2 SASEGT. The CDR3 region has the DNA TGTGCCAGCAGTGAAGTCTCGGGGACAGCCCGTCATCAGCCCCAGCATTTT. Its translation: CASSEVSGTARHQPQHF.

This clone was found once. The chain employs TRBV9 and TRBJ2-2, with D possibly TRBD2 on 5 matching bases. In germline, CDR1 is SGDLS, CDR2 YYNGEE. V lost 3 bases and J 3 bases, leaving 15 bases between the germline ends. CDR3 length equals 16 residues. CDR3 sequence: CASSAKLPGDTGELFF. In nucleotides, the CDR3 is TGTGCCAGCAGCGCGAAACTACCCGGGGACACCGGGGAGCTGTTTTTT.